What follows describes a single TCR beta chain. Its antigen is undetermined. The sample is drawn from a study of OX40 agonist ivuxolimab in advanced cancers. The overall study: A mean age of roughly 60 years, range about 20 to 79, was recorded, and roughly 83% were male. Partial responses were seen in three patients, one with hepatocellular carcinoma and two with cutaneous melanoma.

CDR3 length: 15 amino acids. Germline V gives CDR1 LNHDA, CDR2 SQIVND (reference sequence). Trimming pared 3 bases from V and 4 bases from J, leaving 16 bases between. TCRdb's table, derived via immunoSEQ multiplex PCR, lists solely in-frame clones and lacks some. The sample comprises 40,000 to 60,000 clones, roughly 86% of which are singletons, and under 2.5% rests with the top ten. Patients had blood sampled at baseline and again on cycle 4 day 1 and cycle 7 day 1. Findings and limits, study-wide: The average count of expanded clones was higher among CD8+ T cells than among CD4+.

This clonotype was obtained from an adult with an advanced solid tumor such as melanoma, head and neck, liver or kidney cancer. Specimen: CD4+ or CD8+ T cells sorted from blood, collected in a trial of the OX40 agonist ivuxolimab. This sequence joins TRBV19 and TRBJ2-7; D may be TRBD1 (6 bases). This CDR3 reads CASSMNPGAPYEQYF. CDR3 DNA: TGTGCCAGTAGTATGAACCCAGGGGCCCCTTACGAGCAGTACTTC. Supplemented by reference TRBV19 and TRBJ2-7, the full variable domain reads DGGITQSPKYLFRKEGQNVTLSCEQNLNHDAMYWYRQDPGQGLRLIYYSQIVNDFQKGDIAEGYSVSREKKESFPLTVTSAQKNPTAFYLCASSMNPGAPYEQYFGPGTRLTVT.